This T cell receptor beta chain was sequenced in a study of shared clonotypes between healthy human individuals. At the deep level, the assay was run. Sorted-subset replicate PCRs used around 220 ng DNA, about 30,000 T cell genomes. Here immunoSEQ multiplex PCR was the method, and the copy in TCRdb shows in-frame clones only, minus some. The data contain roughly 1,500,000 clones, 95% to 99% of them seen just once; the ten biggest clones take up less than 0.55%. This CDR3 is 15 amino acids long. With 2 bases clipped from V and 8 bases from J, the junction kept 10 bases outside the gene matches. Per germline, CDR1 SGHDT and CDR2 YYEEEE.

Sample: naive CD4+ T cells sorted from blood. Noted subset: CD45RA+ positively selected. The chain joins TRBV5-6 to TRBJ2-1; 7 bases are shared with TRBD2. The clonotype was recovered from a man aged 30 to 39 in good health. The CDR3 bases are TGTGCCAGCAGCTTCGTAGGGAGGGGAGGGGATGAGCAGTTCTTC. It is translated as CASSFVGRGGDEQFF.